This T cell receptor (beta chain) was recorded in a study of T-cell memory formation after mild COVID-19 (dated by TCRdb to the early 2020s). Regarding the study in general: TCR sequence clusters from the two donors were largely donor specific. The cohort was made up of two young adult volunteers, one female and one male, who were previously healthy. T-cell clones expanding and contracting after mild COVID-19 in two donors were tracked by longitudinal TCRalpha and TCRbeta repertoire sequencing.

The instrument was an Illumina NovaSeq 6000. Using 5'RACE with constant-segment primers, TCRalpha and TCRbeta cDNA libraries were constructed, with sample barcodes and unique molecular identifiers added in the process. Trizol reagent was used to extract RNA from every sample. Libraries were amplified in two PCR steps, with a second sample barcode and Illumina TruSeq adapters added in the second step. Sequencing of libraries was performed on an Illumina NovaSeq with 2 x 150 bp paired-end reads. Under the source paper's analysis protocol: Reads were demultiplexed and collapsed into UMI-guided consensus sequences with migec v1.2.7. With mixcr v2.1.11, UMI consensuses were aligned to TRA and TRB V and J templates and assembled into clonotypes. A clonotype was counted as expanded or contracted only if both edgeR and NoisET called the change significant, with noise models trained on biological replicates. For edgeR calls, the thresholds were a false discovery rate-adjusted p below 0.01 and a log2 fold-change of 1. As an exploratory analysis of dynamics, max-normalized trajectories of the 1000 most abundant clonotypes were examined by PCA with hierarchical clustering. Each responding clone was given a CD4 or CD8 phenotype based on the CD4+ and CD8+ repertoires, which had been sequenced separately. The public reads were run again by TCRdb, first through fastp at Q25 and then through MiXCR, and only productive beta chains were kept. Rows with one shared CDR3 protein collapse into an entry with the most common genes and DNA. The V and J calls and clone size are TCRdb's, not the authors'. The sample yields about 200,000 distinct CDR3 sequences; 15% to 20% were counted once. The ten largest clonotypes hold around 1.9% of the sample.

The paper as a whole reports these results and caveats: Contracting CD4+ clones were found mainly in CM and EM memory subsets, while CD8+ clones were enriched in EMRA. Clones contracting from day 15 to 85 had balanced CD4/CD8 phenotypes, while a second wave expanding from day 15 to 37 was biased towards CD4+. The study covered only a couple of mild cases, and larger cohorts including severe cases with pre-infection samples were considered necessary. Some responding clones were detected in pre-infection memory, suggesting pre-existing cross-reactive memory T cells joined the SARS-CoV-2 response. SARS-CoV-2 specificity of the second-wave clones peaking on day 37 was not confirmed.

Ficoll-Paque density gradient centrifugation was the method used to isolate PBMCs. From cysteine to phenylalanine, the CDR3 is 18 amino acids long. Here the CDR3 DNA is all that survives: 54 bases in frame from base 1. Looking up the germline V gene yields CDR1 SGHTA and CDR2 FQGNSA. Here V drops 2 bases and J drops 1 base, and the junction holds 9 bases not matched to any gene. This clonotype has a count of ten or more. The antigen it recognizes is unknown. Base qualities are not at hand, and no much larger clone is one base apart. The source is an adult woman who had mild COVID-19 (a few samples of this study predate the infection). The sample titles of this study are shuffled in the database, so cell type and time point are left out; the donor was told from shared clones. The sequence links TRBV7-2 to TRBJ2-5; 11 of the junction bases match TRBD2. The source material was PBMCs or a T cell subset sorted from them (not recorded which). The CDR3 protein: CASSLWGLAVGIQETQYF. The nucleotides are TGTGCCAGCAGCTTATGGGGACTAGCGGTAGGGATCCAAGAGACCCAGTACTTC.